The clone carrying this T cell receptor (beta chain) has only a few counts. Its specificity is unknown. MiXCR, run by TCRdb on the 5' RACE reads, gives a single entry per CDR3 protein. The table lists approximately 700,000 distinct CDR3 sequences, approximately 6% of them singletons. CDR1 and CDR2 (germline): ENHRY, SYGVKD. The CDR3 is made up of 16 amino acids. The V gene lost 10 bases and the J gene lost 3 bases, with 21 bases spanning the gap. This sample is part of a study of identical twins. Overall study findings and caveats: Alpha sequences out of frame and shared by twins had excess low generation probability.

Sample: naive T cells sorted from blood. The sequence was obtained from a man between 18 and 35 years old in good health. This chain joins TRBV10-3 and TRBJ2-2, with D tentatively TRBD1 (6 bases). The CDR3, as DNA: TGTGCCACAGGGATAAAGGGGGAGTACGACACCGGGGAGCTGTTTTTT. Encoded protein: CATGIKGEYDTGELFF.